This entry lists 29 T cell receptor beta chains sequenced from one sample in a study of a mutant IDH1 vaccine in newly diagnosed glioma. The table came from immunoSEQ multiplex PCR; TCRdb's copy has only in-frame clones and leaves some out. The sample records about 81,000 clones, 70% to 90% being singletons. This sample's time point: week 23, last vaccination. Every vaccination contained 300 ug of the mutant IDH1 20-mer peptide and was paired with topical imiquimod. The antigens these receptors bind are not known. Specimen: PBMCs, collected from a glioma patient whose treatment included an IDH1 peptide vaccine. Receptor source: a man aged 25 to 40 with glioma. Some clones in this sample may be carry-over from other donors' samples.

The chain couples TRBV11-2 to TRBJ1-1; no firm D call. Germline lookup yields CDR1 SGHAT and CDR2 FQNNGV. The germline V and J ends were trimmed by 0 bases and 0 bases, with 8 bases remaining between them. CDR3 length: 15 residues. The CDR3 DNA reads TGTGCCAGCAGCTTAGACCCACAGATGAACACTGAAGCTTTCTTT. Protein sequence: CASSLDPQMNTEAFF. The variable domain in full, with the rest retrieved from reference TRBV11-2 and TRBJ1-1, is EAGVAQSPRYKIIEKRQSVAFWCNPISGHATLYWYQQILGQGPKLLIQFQNNGVVDDSQLPKDRFSAERLKGVDSTLKIQPAKLEDSAVYLCASSLDPQMNTEAFFGQGTRLTVV.

Comment on this clone: The germline gene is not matched at one end of the junction; a read error may be the cause. In the same sample, other DNA sequences code for this CDR3. The CDR3 DNA is TGTGCCAGCAGCCCTAGGACAGGGGGAAGCTCTGGGGCCAACGTCCTAACTTTC. It specifies CASSPRTGGSSGANVLTF. The chain recombines TRBV7-9 with TRBJ2-6, with TRBD1 matching 10 bases. The CDR3 covers 18 residues. Germline V gives CDR1 SEHNR, CDR2 FQNEAQ (reference sequence).

The J gene is TRBJ2-1, the V gene TRBV5-1; 9 positions match TRBD1. With V trimmed by 4 bases and J by 6 bases, 2 bases remained unmatched. This CDR3 spans 13 amino acids. In germline, CDR1 is SGHRS, CDR2 YFSETQ. DNA for the CDR3: TGCGCCAGCAGCCGACAGGGGGTCAATGAGCAGTTCTTC. Amino acids: CASSRQGVNEQFF.

This clone was observed once. The chain employs TRBV2 and TRBJ1-1; D not certain. This CDR3 comprises 15 residues. Trimming took 2 bases from V and 8 from J, leaving 18 bases between them. Looked up from germline, CDR1 is SNHLY and CDR2 is FYNNEI. In DNA form, the CDR3 reads TGTGCCAGCAGTGAACTGGGTTTGGCAGGAGGGGAAGCTTTCTTT. Amino acids: CASSELGLAGGEAFF.

The V call is TRBV19, the J call TRBJ2-7; 8 nucleotides match TRBD1. The CDR3 is 14 amino acids. Germline CDR1 LNHDA, CDR2 SQIVND (reference sequence). The ends lost 3 bases at V and 2 bases at J; junction bases unmatched: 3. The CDR3 region has the DNA TGTGCCAGTAGTATCGGGACAGGCCCCTACGAGCAGTACTTC. It encodes CASSIGTGPYEQYF.

This clone was picked up a small number of times. This chain uses TRBV7-9 with TRBJ1-2, with D possibly being TRBD1 (5 bases). The CDR3 length is 14 residues. Trimming cost V 2 bases and J 7 bases, with 14 bases left between them. CDR1 and CDR2 from the germline V gene are SEHNR and FQNEAQ (reference sequence). In DNA form, the CDR3 reads TGTGCCAGCAGCTTAAGTTCCCAGGGAGGTGGCTACACCTTC. Translated, it gives CASSLSSQGGGYTF.

This clone was observed once. The chain joins TRBV10-3 to TRBJ2-5; D is unclear. The CDR3 is 13 amino acids. V was clipped by 7 bases and J by 2 bases, with 11 bases between them. Germline V gene sequence: CDR1 ENHRY, CDR2 SYGVKD. CDR3 loop: CAITMSPQETQYF. CDR3 bases: TGTGCCATCACCATGAGTCCGCAAGAGACCCAGTACTTC.

The genes are TRBV5-6 and TRBJ1-1, with D maybe TRBD1 (6 bases). V shed 2 bases and J shed 4 bases, with 21 bases lying between them. CDR1 SGHDT and CDR2 YYEEEE come from the germline V gene. The CDR3 is made up of 17 amino acids. CDR3 DNA: TGTGCCAGCAGCTTCTCGCGGGGGCGGTGGCGGCGCACTGAAGCTTTCTTT. Amino acid sequence: CASSFSRGRWRRTEAFF.

The genes are TRBV7-9 and TRBJ1-2; unclear D gene. V lost 1 base and J lost 0, with 9 bases in between. Germline loops: CDR1 SEHNR, CDR2 FQNEAQ (reference sequence). This CDR3 has 15 amino acids. This CDR3 reads CASSLGGGPNYGYTF. DNA for the CDR3: TGTGCCAGCAGCTTAGGTGGCGGACCTAACTATGGCTACACCTTC.

The V gene is TRBV5-1, the J gene TRBJ2-7; D is uncertain. This CDR3 region has 16 residues. Trimming removed 1 base from V and 5 bases from J, with 19 bases in between. Germline assignment: CDR1 SGHRS and CDR2 YFSETQ. The DNA of the CDR3 is TGCGCCAGCAGCTTGCAGATGGGGTCATCGGCCCACGAGCAGTACTTC. Translating gives CASSLQMGSSAHEQYF.

The chain joins TRBV29-1 to TRBJ1-2; 7 bases fit TRBD1. V dropped 5 bases and J dropped 7; count of bases not matched to a gene: 7. CDR1 is SQVTM and CDR2 is ANQGSEA in the germline V gene. The CDR3 loop spans 12 amino acids. CDR3 region: CSVRTGDLGYTF. CDR3 sequence (DNA): TGCAGCGTTCGAACAGGGGATCTTGGCTACACCTTC.

This clone was seen once. The rearrangement links TRBV28 to TRBJ1-2; D is uncertain. The germline gives CDR1 MDHEN, CDR2 SYDVKM. CDR3 length equals 14 residues. Trimming took off 1 base at V and 3 bases at J, with 9 bases between the two ends. CDR3 DNA sequence: TGTGCCAGCAGTTTATCCGCATCCGACTATGGCTACACCTTC. Translating it yields CASSLSASDYGYTF.

The J gene is TRBJ1-3, the V gene TRBV29-1; D is undetermined. In germline, CDR1 is SQVTM, CDR2 ANQGSEA. The length of the CDR3 is 14 residues. Trimming cost V 0 bases and J 2 bases, with 8 bases left between them. The CDR3 sequence: CSVEDQSPGNTIYF. CDR3 nucleotides: TGCAGCGTTGAAGATCAGTCGCCTGGAAACACCATATATTTT.

This chain uses TRBV6-6 with TRBJ2-7; 9 bases align to TRBD1. Germline CDR1 is MNHNY and CDR2 is SVGAGI (reference sequence). J was trimmed by 3 bases and V by 6 bases; bases with no gene match: 6. CDR3 length: 14 amino acids. The CDR3 nucleotides read TGTGCCAGCAGGCTGACAGGGGGTGTCTACGAGCAGTACTTC. Its translation is CASRLTGGVYEQYF.

V and J are TRBV30 and TRBJ1-5; D gene uncertain. The CDR3 has 12 amino acids. Trimming removed 2 bases at V and 1 base at J, with 3 bases between. Germline V gene sequence: CDR1 GTSNPN, CDR2 SVGIG (reference sequence). As DNA, the CDR3 is TGTGCCTGGAGTATAAGCAATCAGCCCCAGCATTTT. Encoded protein: CAWSISNQPQHF.

The V gene is TRBV25-1, the J gene TRBJ2-2; D may correspond to TRBD1 or TRBD2 (7 bases each). Germline V CDR1 and CDR2: MGHDK, SYGVNS. The CDR3 totals 17 residues. V was cut by 3 bases and J by 6 bases, with 20 bases left in between. This CDR3 reads CASSDFMTGRGSGELFF. The CDR3 DNA sequence: TGTGCCAGCAGTGACTTCATGACAGGGAGGGGATCCGGGGAGCTGTTTTTT.

CDR3 loop: CASSPSDRTRGYTF. CDR3 in DNA: TGTGCCAGCTCACCATCGGATAGAACAAGAGGCTACACCTTC. The chain carries TRBV18 and TRBJ1-2; D is ambiguous. Germline-derived CDR1 and CDR2 are KGHSH and LQKENI. Trimming cost V 2 bases and J 8 bases, with 15 bases left between them. This CDR3 spans 14 amino acids.

This rearrangement joins TRBV14 to TRBJ2-7; D is uncertain. The V gene lost 0 bases and the J gene lost 7 bases, with 10 bases spanning the gap. Germline V gene sequence: CDR1 SGHDN, CDR2 FVKESK. This CDR3 has 13 amino acids. CDR3 coding DNA: TGTGCCAGCAGCCAAGAGGAAGGGTGGGAGCAGTACTTC. Translating gives CASSQEEGWEQYF.

To note about this clone: This likely stems from a read error, as it lies one base from a far larger clone. This specimen includes other DNA sequences encoding the same CDR3. CDR3 DNA: TGTGCCTGGAGCAGAGATCTAAGGGAGCCCCAGCATTTT. Translating gives CAWSRDLREPQHF. The V and J genes are TRBV30 and TRBJ1-5; no reliable D call. The CDR3 runs to 13 residues. The germline V gene has CDR1 GTSNPN and CDR2 SVGIG (reference sequence). Between the trimmed V and J ends, which lost 3 bases and 8 bases, there was a span of 14 bases. The full variable domain, rest sourced from reference TRBV30 and TRBJ1-5, is SQTIHQWPATLVQPVGSPLSLECTVEGTSNPNLYWYRQAAGRGLQLLFYSVGIGQISSEVPQNLSASRPQDRQFILSSKKLLLSDSGFYLCAWSRDLREPQHFGDGTRLSIL.

The chain combines TRBV15 with TRBJ2-7; 10 bases agree with TRBD2. The V gene end was trimmed by 10 bases and the J gene end by 6 bases; junction bases not matched to a gene: 9. The CDR3 runs 13 residues. Germline CDR1 is LNHNV and CDR2 is YYDKDF (reference sequence). The CDR3 DNA sequence: TGTGCCATCGCTCTAGCGGGAGTGGGCGAGCAGTACTTC. Translation gives CAIALAGVGEQYF.

This clone was observed a handful of times. The rearrangement uses TRBV29-1 and TRBJ1-1; D may be TRBD1 (5 bases). This CDR3 contains 13 residues. CDR1 SQVTM and CDR2 ANQGSEA come from the germline V gene. Deletions cut 3 bases from V and 0 bases from J, with 8 bases between. CDR3 region: CSVDPTVNTEAFF. CDR3 DNA: TGCAGCGTTGACCCGACAGTGAACACTGAAGCTTTCTTT.

V is TRBV6-5 and J is TRBJ2-7; TRBD2 might be the D (6 bases). There are 13 residues in the CDR3. Germline V gene sequence: CDR1 MNHEY, CDR2 SVGAGI. V was pared by 6 bases and J by 4 bases, with 13 bases between. CDR3: CASRGLFFYEQYF. CDR3 DNA sequence: TGTGCCAGCAGGGGACTGTTCTTTTACGAGCAGTACTTC.

The V call is TRBV28, the J call TRBJ2-3; D is unclear. Germline V gene lookup returns CDR1 MDHEN and CDR2 SYDVKM. The CDR3 sequence is 11 residues long. Trimming took off 10 bases at V and 1 base at J, with 6 bases between the two ends. CDR3 amino acids: CATGGTDTQYF. The CDR3 DNA reads as TGTGCCACAGGAGGCACAGATACGCAGTATTTT.

The V and J genes are TRBV28 and TRBJ1-5; D unclear. V lost 2 bases, J lost 1 base, and 9 bases lay in between. The length of the CDR3 is 15 residues. The germline V gene has CDR1 MDHEN and CDR2 SYDVKM. CDR3 loop: CASSLIRRSNQPQHF. DNA for the CDR3: TGTGCCAGCAGTTTAATCCGCCGGAGCAATCAGCCCCAGCATTTT.

This chain connects TRBV5-1 to TRBJ2-1; TRBD1 agrees at 11 bases. The V and J ends lost 0 bases and 4 bases, in that order; junction bases with no gene match: 3. This CDR3 region has 16 residues. Germline V CDR1 and CDR2: SGHRS, YFSETQ. In DNA form, the CDR3 reads TGCGCCAGCAGCTTGGTGGGACAGGGGGTTTACAATGAGCAGTTCTTC. The encoded protein is CASSLVGQGVYNEQFF.

The rearrangement joins TRBV28 to TRBJ2-7, with a possible D match to TRBD2 (6 bases). The CDR3 length is 15 residues. V lost 4 bases and J lost 4, with 17 bases in between. In germline, CDR1 is MDHEN, CDR2 SYDVKM. Here the CDR3 reads CASSYIGQGGYEQYF. The CDR3 coding sequence is TGTGCCAGCAGTTATATAGGGCAGGGAGGTTACGAGCAGTACTTC.

This sequence joins TRBV28 and TRBJ1-1; D remains ambiguous. Germline loops: CDR1 MDHEN, CDR2 SYDVKM. The CDR3 is 11 amino acids. The ends were cut back, 4 bases at V and 6 bases at J, with 6 bases in the middle. The CDR3 DNA sequence: TGTGCCAGCAGTTACCAACCTGAAGCTTTCTTT. Translating gives CASSYQPEAFF.

The chain combines TRBV4-1 with TRBJ1-2, with TRBD1 identical over 8 bases. Unmatched junction bases numbered 4, after V lost 4 bases and J lost 3 bases. The CDR3 is 14 amino acids. The germline V gene has CDR1 MGHRA and CDR2 YSYEKL. The CDR3 is CASSPGTGHYGYTF. The CDR3 nucleotides are TGCGCCAGCAGCCCCGGGACAGGCCACTATGGCTACACCTTC.

The chain combines TRBV18 with TRBJ2-1, with 9 bases that match TRBD1. The CDR3 covers 16 residues. Per germline, CDR1 KGHSH and CDR2 LQKENI. Trimming took 0 bases from V and 4 from J; bases not matched to a gene: 4. The CDR3 loop is CASSPPTGTGYNEQFF. In DNA form, the CDR3 reads TGTGCCAGCTCACCACCGACCGGGACAGGGTACAATGAGCAGTTCTTC. The entire variable domain, with the rest obtained from reference TRBV18 and TRBJ2-1, is as follows: NAGVMQNPRHLVRRRGQEARLRCSPMKGHSHVYWYRQLPEEGLKFMVYLQKENIIDESGMPKERFSAEFPKEGPSILRIQQVVRGDSAAYFCASSPPTGTGYNEQFFGPGTRLTVL.